The 9 T cell receptor beta chains below were found in one sample sequenced in a study of CD8 T cells in Susac syndrome. RNA was extracted with the RNeasy kit, and a quantity of about 0.45 to 1 ug was reverse transcribed using random hexamers. TCRdb processed the immunoSEQ multiplex PCR reads anew with MiXCR; each CDR3 protein has one entry. This table has about 200,000 distinct CDR3 sequences, about 95% appearing once. Sequencing used CD4+ T cells from PBMCs. The receptors derive from a human donor with multiple sclerosis.

The CDR3 nucleotides read TGTGCCAGCAGTTACTCTCGAGAGACCCAGTACTTC. It translates to CASSYSRETQYF. The rearrangement joins TRBV6-2 or TRBV6-3 to TRBJ2-5; D is undetermined. Germline-derived CDR1 and CDR2 are MNHEY and SVGEGT. The CDR3 contains 12 residues. V lost 0 bases and J lost 4, with 3 bases in between.

This rearrangement joins TRBV2 to TRBJ2-7, with D hard to call. Trimming took off 6 bases at V and 7 bases at J, with 10 bases between the two ends. The germline CDR1 and CDR2 sequences are SNHLY and FYNNEI. This CDR3 is 11 amino acids long. The CDR3 here is CASRAYEEQYF. The CDR3 DNA reads as TGTGCCAGCAGGGCTTACGAGGAGCAGTACTTC.

This chain uses TRBV5-1 with TRBJ1-2; 8 bases align to TRBD1. V lost 4 bases, J lost 2 bases, and 4 bases stayed unmatched. The V gene's germline CDR1 is SGHRS and CDR2 YFSETQ. The CDR3 runs 14 residues. The CDR3 region is CASSTGTGNYGYTF. The CDR3 region has the DNA TGCGCCAGCAGCACCGGGACAGGAAACTATGGCTACACCTTC.

V usage is TRBV5-1 and J usage is TRBJ2-5, with 9 nucleotides matching TRBD2. With V trimmed by 5 bases and J by 4 bases, 9 bases remained unmatched. Per germline, CDR1 SGHRS and CDR2 YFSETQ. The CDR3 covers 15 residues. CDR3 DNA sequence: TGCGCCAGCAGACCGGCGGGAGGGCCAACAGAGACCCAGTACTTC. It is translated as CASRPAGGPTETQYF.

The V call is TRBV7-3, the J call TRBJ2-1; D may correspond to TRBD1 or TRBD2 (5 bases each). The V end was cut by 5 bases, the J end by 10 bases, with 12 bases between. Germline CDR1 reads SGHTA; CDR2 reads FQGTGA. The CDR3 is made up of 12 amino acids. CDR3 region: CASSRGAGEQFF. Here the CDR3 DNA reads TGTGCCAGCAGCCGAGGGGCCGGGGAGCAGTTCTTC.

The chain is built from TRBV3-1 and TRBJ2-1; 8 bases map to TRBD2. Trimming cost V 4 bases and J 15 bases; bases outside gene matches: 17. CDR1 is LGHDT and CDR2 is YNNKEL in the germline V gene (reference sequence). The length of the CDR3 is 15 residues. The CDR3, as DNA: TGTGCCAGCAGCCCGTCCCCGAGGCTAGCGGGCCGGGCGTTCTTC. Its protein product is CASSPSPRLAGRAFF.

The CDR3 DNA follows: TGCAGCGTGCGGGAGAGAGTAAATGAGCAGTTCTTC. Its protein product is CSVRERVNEQFF. The chain employs TRBV29-1 and TRBJ2-1, with TRBD2 matching 7 bases. The CDR3 has 12 amino acids. The V segment lost 6 bases and the J segment 7 bases; nucleotides outside the gene matches: 6. Germline V gene sequence: CDR1 SQVTM, CDR2 ANQGSEA.

The V call is TRBV29-1, the J call TRBJ1-1; possibly TRBD1 for D (5 bases). This CDR3 region has 14 residues. CDR1 and CDR2 from the germline V gene are SQVTM and ANQGSEA. V lost 4 bases and J 1 base, leaving 13 bases between the germline ends. The CDR3 loop reads CSVGKGRANTEAFF. The CDR3 DNA reads as TGCAGCGTTGGGAAGGGCAGGGCGAACACTGAAGCTTTCTTT.

The chain recombines TRBV29-1 with TRBJ1-1; D uncertain. Looked up from germline, CDR1 is SQVTM and CDR2 is ANQGSEA. The V gene lost 6 bases and the J gene lost 0 bases, with 8 bases spanning the gap. The CDR3 loop spans 12 amino acids. CDR3 DNA: TGCAGCGTCGCCAAGATGAACACTGAAGCTTTCTTT. It codes for CSVAKMNTEAFF.